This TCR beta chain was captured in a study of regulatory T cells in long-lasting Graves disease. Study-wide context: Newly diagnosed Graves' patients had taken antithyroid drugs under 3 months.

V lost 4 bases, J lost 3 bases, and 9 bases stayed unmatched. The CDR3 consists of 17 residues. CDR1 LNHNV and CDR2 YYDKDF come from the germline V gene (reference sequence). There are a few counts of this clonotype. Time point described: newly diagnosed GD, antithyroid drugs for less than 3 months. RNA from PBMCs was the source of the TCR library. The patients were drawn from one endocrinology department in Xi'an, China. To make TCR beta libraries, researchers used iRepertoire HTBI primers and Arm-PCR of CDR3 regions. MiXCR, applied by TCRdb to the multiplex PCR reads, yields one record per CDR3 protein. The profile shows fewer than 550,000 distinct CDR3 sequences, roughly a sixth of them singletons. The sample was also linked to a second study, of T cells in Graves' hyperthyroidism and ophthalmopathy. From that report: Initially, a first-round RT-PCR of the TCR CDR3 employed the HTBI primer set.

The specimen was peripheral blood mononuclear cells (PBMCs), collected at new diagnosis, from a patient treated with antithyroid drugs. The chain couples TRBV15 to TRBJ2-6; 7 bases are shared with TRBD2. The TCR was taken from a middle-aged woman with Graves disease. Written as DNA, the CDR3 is TGTGCCACCAGCATTTTTGGCGGGGGTATTGGGGCCAACGTCCTGACTTTC. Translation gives CATSIFGGGIGANVLTF.